A single sample gave rise to the 5 T cell receptor beta chains below, sequenced in a study of human T cells and chemical hapten exposure. The sample's time point: patch test 1, 2 weeks after DPC sensitization. Treatment given: therapeutic diphenylcyclopropenone sensitization with weekly scalp DPC. Using its own MiXCR run on the RACE reads, TCRdb lists one record per CDR3 protein. There are some 190,000 distinct CDR3 sequences in the sample; 20% to 25% occur only once, and under 7% lies in the top ten. The sample here was whole blood, taken in connection with sensitization to the hapten diphenylcyclopropenone (DPC). These receptors were obtained from a woman between 50 and 59 years old with alopecia areata. Some clones in this sample may be carry-over from other donors' samples.

The table lists this clonotype with a few counts. The chain employs TRBV4-2 and TRBJ2-5; D unclear. The CDR3 is made up of 15 amino acids. The germline gives CDR1 LGHNA, CDR2 YNFKEQ. The germline V and J ends were trimmed by 0 bases and 3 bases, with 11 bases remaining between them. The CDR3 nucleotides are TGTGCCAGCAGCCAAGAATTATTCAGTGAAGAGACCCAGTACTTC. Its translation is CASSQELFSEETQYF.

This chain links TRBV29-1 with TRBJ1-1; 8 bases match TRBD1. CDR1 and CDR2 from the germline V gene are SQVTM and ANQGSEA. V was clipped by 5 bases and J by 2 bases; unmatched bases: 10. The CDR3 is 15 residues long. In DNA form, the CDR3 reads TGCAGCGTTCAAATTCCAGGGGGCTTAAACACTGAAGCTTTCTTT. This sequence encodes CSVQIPGGLNTEAFF.

There are many counts of this clonotype. V is TRBV29-1 and J is TRBJ2-7, with 9 bases aligning to TRBD1. The CDR3 totals 13 residues. The germline V gene encodes CDR1 SQVTM and CDR2 ANQGSEA. The ends lost 7 bases at V and 4 bases at J; junction bases unmatched: 8. The CDR3 loop reads CSGSQGAWYEQYF. The CDR3 bases are TGCAGCGGCTCACAGGGGGCGTGGTACGAGCAGTACTTC.

The chain recombines TRBV29-1 with TRBJ2-7; possibly TRBD2 for D (7 bases). From germline, CDR1 is SQVTM and CDR2 ANQGSEA. The CDR3 is made up of 12 amino acids. V lost 6 bases and J 7 bases, leaving 16 bases between the germline ends. The CDR3 nucleotides read TGCAGCGTCCGGGGGGCGGGGGAGGAGCAGTACTTC. This translates into CSVRGAGEEQYF.

This clonotype was found a few times. The V gene is TRBV6-2 or TRBV6-3, the J gene TRBJ2-4, with D hard to call. This CDR3 region has 13 residues. V was cut by 8 bases and J by 5 bases, with 13 bases left in between. Germline V gene sequence: CDR1 MNHEY, CDR2 SVGEGT. Here the CDR3 reads CASRRTTENIQYF. CDR3 nucleotides: TGTGCCAGCCGACGGACGACCGAAAACATTCAGTACTTC.